This T cell receptor beta chain appears in the sequencing data of a study of regulatory dendritic cells for organ transplantation. As regards this clone: The antigen is not known.

Sorted subsets were CFSE-labeled and cultured approximately 5 days with allogeneic dendritic cells. Sequencing used immunoSEQ multiplex PCR; TCRdb keeps in-frame clones, though not all of them. The sample shows 15,000 to 20,000 clones, over 75% of them seen only once. Trimming stripped 2 bases from V and 6 bases from J, with 14 bases between. This CDR3 has 15 residues. Germline V lookup: CDR1 MDHEN, CDR2 SYDVKM. The source material was memory CD4+ T cells from blood cultured with regulatory dendritic cells. Indicated subset: CD45RO+ memory T cells. This clonotype was obtained from a human donor in good health. The chain joins TRBV28 to TRBJ2-1, with D possibly being TRBD1 (6 bases). CDR3 nucleotides: TGTGCCAGCAGTTTACTTCAGACAGGAGCCAATGAGCAGTTCTTC. It encodes CASSLLQTGANEQFF. The full variable domain, completed using reference TRBV28 and TRBJ2-1, is DVKVTQSSRYLVKRTGEKVFLECVQDMDHENMFWYRQDPGLGLRLIYFSYDVKMKEKGDIPEGYSVSREKKERFSLILESASTNQTSMYLCASSLLQTGANEQFFGPGTRLTVL.